The 5 T cell receptor beta chains given below trace back to one sample, sequenced in a study of blood T cell repertoires in COVID-19. Only in-frame clones appear in the TCRdb table, and some are missing; sequencing was by immunoSEQ multiplex PCR. The table has 200,000 to 300,000 clones, roughly 90% seen once. Material for sequencing was PBMCs or T cells enriched from blood (not recorded which). The origin of the receptors is a woman between 25 and 40 years old who had recovered from COVID-19.

This chain links TRBV4-2 with TRBJ1-5, with TRBD1 identical over 7 bases. The CDR3 sequence is 15 residues long. V was pared by 6 bases and J by 0 bases, with 5 bases of the junction left unmatched. The germline gives CDR1 LGHNA, CDR2 YNFKEQ. CDR3 region: CASSDRAYSNQPQHF. CDR3 bases: TGTGCCAGCAGTGACAGGGCCTATAGCAATCAGCCCCAGCATTTT.

This clone was counted once. The chain combines TRBV4-3 with TRBJ2-4; 10 nucleotides line up with TRBD1. The CDR3 is 14 residues long. Trimming cost V 4 bases and J 9 bases; bases outside gene matches: 6. From germline, CDR1 is LGHNA and CDR2 YSLEER. For the CDR3, the DNA is TGCGCCAGCAGCCGGGGACAGGGGAGCGGCATTCAGTACTTC. This encodes CASSRGQGSGIQYF.

The chain is built from TRBV27 and TRBJ1-1; 7 nucleotides match TRBD1. The V gene's germline CDR1 is MNHEY and CDR2 SMNVEV (reference sequence). The CDR3 sequence is 16 residues long. After removal of 8 bases from V and 2 bases from J, the junction contained 14 bases not matched to a gene. CDR3 residues: CASGKYRGTDNTEAFF. The CDR3 DNA reads as TGTGCCAGCGGCAAGTACCGAGGGACAGATAACACTGAAGCTTTCTTT.

The chain recombines TRBV5-4 with TRBJ1-4; D perhaps matches TRBD1 (5 bases). Trimming pared 3 bases from V and 6 bases from J, leaving 15 bases between. This CDR3 spans 15 amino acids. CDR1 SGHNT and CDR2 YYREEE come from the germline V gene (reference sequence). The CDR3 here is CASSSVSGGDEKLFF. The CDR3, as DNA: TGTGCCAGCAGCTCCGTCAGCGGAGGGGATGAAAAACTGTTTTTT.

Here the CDR3 DNA reads TGCGCCAGCAGCTCCCGTACAGGGGATTTCCAGTTCTTC. Its protein is CASSSRTGDFQFF. The chain uses TRBV5-1 and TRBJ2-1; 7 positions match TRBD1. Per the germline V gene, CDR1 is SGHRS and CDR2 is YFSETQ. With V trimmed by 3 bases and J by 13 bases, 10 bases remained unmatched. This CDR3 contains 13 residues. Combining the CDR3 with reference TRBV5-1 and TRBJ2-1 gives the whole variable domain KAGVTQTPRYLIKTRGQQVTLSCSPISGHRSVSWYQQTPGQGLQFLFEYFSETQRNKGNFPGRFSGRQFSNSRSEMNVSTLELGDSALYLCASSSRTGDFQFFGPGTRLTVL.